This T cell receptor (beta chain) was found in a study of Graves' ophthalmopathy and Graves' hyperthyroidism. Germline V gene sequence: CDR1 SNHLY, CDR2 FYNNEI. The CDR3 has 15 amino acids. The TCR beta CDR3 regions underwent amplification from RNA transcripts. HTBI primers served in a first-round RT-PCR, which a second-round multiplex PCR followed. From the multiplex PCR reads, TCRdb called clonotypes with MiXCR, one entry per CDR3 protein. The table includes 1 million to 1.3 million distinct CDR3 sequences, 36% detected once. A remark on this clonotype: The antigen is unknown. One end of the junction is discordant with germline, which a read error may explain.

Broader study findings: Detection in blood was also observed for most expanded thyroid clonotypes above 0.001 frequency.

Material: peripheral blood or thyroid tissue (not recorded which). V is TRBV2 and J is TRBJ2-6; maybe TRBD1 (6 bases). The TCR originated in an adult man with Graves' hyperthyroidism. The chain's CDR3 is CASSEQAPGDNVLTF. The CDR3, as DNA: TGTGCCAGCAGTGAACAGGCTCCAGGGGACAACGTCCTGACTTTC.